This T cell receptor beta chain was found in a study of beta chain features in type 1 diabetes. Study at large: Examination covered under 120 million sorted cells spanning all samples.

Turning to this clone: The antigen is unknown.

Study-wide results and limits: Type 1 diabetes patients had moderately but significantly shorter TCRB CDR3s in all four CD4+ subsets.

The isolated RNA, all of it, was reverse transcribed, so expressed TCRB transcripts were what got sequenced. This table comes from immunoSEQ multiplex PCR, and its TCRdb copy is limited to in-frame clones, with some not included. The sample has around 150,000 clones, 10% seen once. V shed 4 bases and J 2 bases; nucleotides not matched to a gene: 7. This CDR3 comprises 16 residues. Germline V gene data show CDR1 as SEHNR and CDR2 as FQNEAQ (reference sequence). A single heparinised draw of about 100 mL on average was taken per donor. The chain has TRBV7-9 and TRBJ2-3; 9 nucleotides match TRBD1. Sample: central memory CD4+ T cells from blood. This clonotype was obtained from a man aged 25-45 years with type 1 diabetes. CDR3 protein: CASSSPGTGLTDTQYF. The DNA of the CDR3 is TGTGCCAGCAGCTCACCCGGGACAGGGCTCACAGATACGCAGTATTTT.